This T cell receptor beta chain was captured by sequencing in a study of T cells expressing NK-cell markers. Study-level background: Eight donors were sequenced, of whom seven were HCMV-seropositive, while the remaining one was HCMV-seronegative. Overall study findings and caveats: HCMV specificity of the expanded NKG2C+ T cell clones was not established. Similarly, these clonotypes led the CD3+CD56-NKG2C+ fraction as well in several donors.

TCRdb re-called the 5' RACE reads; every CDR3 protein appears as one record, without DNA. Here the sample table reports approximately 440,000 distinct CDR3 sequences. In the case of this clonotype: No antigen is known for it.

The CDR3 extends over 12 amino acids. Germline CDR1 is ENHRY and CDR2 is SYGVKD. The chain carries TRBV10-3 and TRBJ2-1; TCRdb's assignment of TRBD2 cannot be checked, as there is no DNA. The sample comprised blood T cells: a sorted CD56 or NKG2C T cell subset, CD4+ or CD8+ T cells, or bulk PBMC T cells (not recorded which). The receptor comes from a woman between 50 and 59 years old in good health. The CDR3 here is CAISQTSPEQFF.